This TCR beta chain came from a study of cytomegalovirus exposure and HLA in healthy donors. Libraries were prepared by immunoSEQ multiplex PCR; TCRdb keeps only in-frame clonotypes and omits some of them. The sample contains roughly 200,000 clones, roughly 86% of which appear only once. About this clone itself: Its antigen remains unknown.

CDR1 and CDR2 (germline): SGHTA, FQGNSA. The length of the CDR3 is 12 residues. The V gene end was trimmed by 5 bases and the J gene end by 10 bases; junction bases not matched to a gene: 6. General study points: Diagnosis of cytomegalovirus status made by the classifier reportedly showed high specificity and sensitivity. Specificity of a few CMV-associated chains for CMV antigens was verified in vitro.

This receptor was taken from a man aged 25-45 years in good health and CMV-seropositive. The rearrangement links TRBV7-2 to TRBJ1-1, with 8 bases fitting TRBD1. The material sequenced was PBMCs. CDR3 bases: TGTGCCAGCAGCCTAGACAGGGGCAGAGCTTTCTTT. Encoded protein: CASSLDRGRAFF.